This T cell receptor beta chain was documented in a study of cytomegalovirus exposure and HLA in healthy donors. PCR involved 60 Vbeta and 13 Jbeta primers. Sequencing used immunoSEQ multiplex PCR; TCRdb keeps in-frame clones, though not all of them. The repertoire holds tens of thousands of clones, with 70% to 85% as singletons. Germline CDR1 reads SEHNR; CDR2 reads FQNEAQ (reference sequence). Trimming cost V 1 base and J 1 base, with 4 bases left between them. This CDR3 spans 13 amino acids. This sequence was found in a man between 18 and 35 years old in good health and CMV-seronegative. V and J are TRBV7-9 and TRBJ1-2; D gene unclear. Sequences were obtained from PBMCs. CDR3 amino acids: CASSLGLNYGYTF. The CDR3 region has the DNA TGTGCCAGCAGCTTAGGGCTTAACTATGGCTACACCTTC.